A selection of T cell receptor beta chains follows, all from one sample in a study of blood T cell repertoires in COVID-19. Generated by immunoSEQ multiplex PCR, the TCRdb table keeps only in-frame clones and is missing some. The sample lists 140,000 to 150,000 clones, 78% occurring once. The sequenced sample consisted of peripheral blood. These receptors were taken from a woman aged 55-69 years with acute or convalescent COVID-19. Each CDR3 is given with its conserved first and last residue. The D gene is left open where the match is weak. Where a row states a size, it is once, few, many or the class of an expanded clone; other rows omit it.

j_call: TRBJ2-7; cdr3_length: 14; d_call: TRBD1; clone_size: few; v_call: TRBV7-7; cdr3_nt: TGTGCTAGCAGCTTAGGGACAGGGTCCGGCGAGCAGTACTTC; cdr3_aa: CASSLGTGSGEQYF
j_call: TRBJ2-3; cdr3_length: 15; d_call: TRBD2; clone_size: NA; v_call: TRBV15; cdr3_nt: TGTGCCACCAGCAGAGCCGGGAGGGCTAAAGATACGCAGTATTTT; cdr3_aa: CATSRAGRAKDTQYF
j_call: TRBJ2-7; cdr3_length: 15; d_call: TRBD2; clone_size: NA; v_call: TRBV5-4; cdr3_nt: TGTGCCAGCAGCTTGGGGCGGGAGGTCCGCTACGAGCAGTACTTC; cdr3_aa: CASSLGREVRYEQYF
j_call: TRBJ2-4; cdr3_length: 16; d_call: NA; clone_size: NA; v_call: TRBV19; cdr3_nt: TGTGCCAGTAGTATGGGACACGGCGATGCCAAAAACATTCAGTACTTC; cdr3_aa: CASSMGHGDAKNIQYF
j_call: TRBJ2-2; cdr3_length: 16; d_call: TRBD1; clone_size: NA; v_call: TRBV30; cdr3_nt: TGTGCCTGGAGGCGGACAGGATACGCGAACACCGGGGAGCTGTTTTTT; cdr3_aa: CAWRRTGYANTGELFF
j_call: TRBJ2-1; cdr3_length: 16; d_call: NA; clone_size: NA; v_call: TRBV5-1; cdr3_nt: TGCGCCAGCAGCTTGGACGCGGGACTCGCTGGGAATGAGCAGTTCTTC; cdr3_aa: CASSLDAGLAGNEQFF
j_call: TRBJ1-1; cdr3_length: 13; d_call: NA; clone_size: NA; v_call: TRBV6-5; cdr3_nt: TGTGCCAGCAGTCGCCCCGGGAACACTGAAGCTTTCTTT; cdr3_aa: CASSRPGNTEAFF
j_call: TRBJ2-1; cdr3_length: 13; d_call: NA; clone_size: NA; v_call: TRBV11-3; cdr3_nt: TGTGCCAGCAGCTTACTAGTCTCTAATGAGCAGTTCTTC; cdr3_aa: CASSLLVSNEQFF
j_call: TRBJ1-2; cdr3_length: 11; d_call: NA; clone_size: NA; v_call: TRBV27; cdr3_nt: TGTGCCAGCGGGACAAACTATGGCTACACCTTC; cdr3_aa: CASGTNYGYTF
j_call: TRBJ2-5; cdr3_length: 14; d_call: NA; clone_size: NA; v_call: TRBV5-6; cdr3_nt: TGTGCCAGCAGCTTGGATGGCAGAAAAGAGACCCAGTACTTC; cdr3_aa: CASSLDGRKETQYF
j_call: TRBJ1-5; cdr3_length: 17; d_call: TRBD1; clone_size: NA; v_call: TRBV20-1; cdr3_nt: TGCAGTGCTAGTGTGGGCCGGGACAGGGGGCGGAATCAGCCCCAGCATTTT; cdr3_aa: CSASVGRDRGRNQPQHF
j_call: TRBJ2-1; cdr3_length: 14; d_call: NA; clone_size: NA; v_call: TRBV6-5; cdr3_nt: TGTGCCAGCAGTTACGGCGGTCTGACTGGGGAGCAGTTCTTC; cdr3_aa: CASSYGGLTGEQFF
j_call: TRBJ2-1; cdr3_length: 15; d_call: TRBD2; clone_size: NA; v_call: TRBV18; cdr3_nt: TGTGCCAGCTCACCACCACGACTAGCGCTGAATGAGCAGTTCTTC; cdr3_aa: CASSPPRLALNEQFF
j_call: TRBJ2-2; cdr3_length: 16; d_call: NA; clone_size: NA; v_call: TRBV18; cdr3_nt: TGTGCCAGCTCACCCCAATCCAGGGTCGGCACCGGGGAGCTGTTTTTT; cdr3_aa: CASSPQSRVGTGELFF
j_call: TRBJ1-5; cdr3_length: 15; d_call: NA; clone_size: NA; v_call: TRBV5-8; cdr3_nt: TGTGCCAGCAGCTCGCCTACAGGGTTAGGTCAGCCCCAGCATTTT; cdr3_aa: CASSSPTGLGQPQHF
j_call: TRBJ2-4; cdr3_length: 13; d_call: TRBD2; clone_size: few; v_call: TRBV5-5; cdr3_nt: TGTGCCAGCAGCAGGGACCCGGGAGGCATTCAGTACTTC; cdr3_aa: CASSRDPGGIQYF
j_call: TRBJ1-1; cdr3_length: 13; d_call: NA; clone_size: NA; v_call: TRBV5-5; cdr3_nt: TGTGCCAGCAGCTTGGCCGAGGGAACTGAAGCTTTCTTT; cdr3_aa: CASSLAEGTEAFF
j_call: TRBJ2-2; cdr3_length: 15; d_call: NA; clone_size: NA; v_call: TRBV28; cdr3_nt: TGTGCCAGCAGTTTAGGGGCCAGGGTGACCGGGGAGCTGTTTTTT; cdr3_aa: CASSLGARVTGELFF
j_call: TRBJ2-1; cdr3_length: 17; d_call: TRBD2; clone_size: once; v_call: TRBV9; cdr3_nt: TGTGCCAGCAGCGTAGACCTAGCGGGAGGCCAATACAATGAGCAGTTCTTC; cdr3_aa: CASSVDLAGGQYNEQFF
j_call: TRBJ2-7; cdr3_length: 15; d_call: NA; clone_size: NA; v_call: TRBV27; cdr3_nt: TGTGCCAGCAGTGCTGACCCTACCCCGGGGTACGAGCAGTACTTC; cdr3_aa: CASSADPTPGYEQYF
j_call: TRBJ1-1; cdr3_length: 13; d_call: NA; clone_size: NA; v_call: TRBV9; cdr3_nt: TGTGCCAGCAGCGCCAGGGGGAACACTGAAGCTTTCTTT; cdr3_aa: CASSARGNTEAFF
j_call: TRBJ2-1; cdr3_length: 14; d_call: TRBD2; clone_size: NA; v_call: TRBV30; cdr3_nt: TGTGCCTGCCTAGCGGGTTACCCCTACAATGAGCAGTTCTTC; cdr3_aa: CACLAGYPYNEQFF
j_call: TRBJ2-7; cdr3_length: 14; d_call: NA; clone_size: NA; v_call: TRBV28; cdr3_nt: TGTGCCAGCAGCCCCTTCCCCGGAGATTACGAGCAGTACTTC; cdr3_aa: CASSPFPGDYEQYF
j_call: TRBJ2-3; cdr3_length: 12; d_call: NA; clone_size: few; v_call: TRBV19; cdr3_nt: TGTGCCAGTAGTCCAAGCACAGATACGCAGTATTTT; cdr3_aa: CASSPSTDTQYF
j_call: TRBJ1-5; cdr3_length: 15; d_call: TRBD1; clone_size: NA; v_call: TRBV18; cdr3_nt: TGTGCCAGCTCACCGATTGGGACAGGGGATCAGCCCCAGCATTTT; cdr3_aa: CASSPIGTGDQPQHF
j_call: TRBJ1-5; cdr3_length: 15; d_call: NA; clone_size: NA; v_call: TRBV28; cdr3_nt: TGTGCCAGCAGTTTGGGGGGGAATAGCAATCAGCCCCAGCATTTT; cdr3_aa: CASSLGGNSNQPQHF
j_call: TRBJ2-7; cdr3_length: 15; d_call: NA; clone_size: NA; v_call: TRBV7-9; cdr3_nt: TGTGCCAGCAGCTTAGAAAGAAGTAGCGGCCCTTTGCAGTACTTC; cdr3_aa: CASSLERSSGPLQYF
j_call: TRBJ2-1; cdr3_length: 15; d_call: NA; clone_size: NA; v_call: TRBV5-1; cdr3_nt: TGCGCCAGCAGCTTGAGTGGGCTCTCCGTAGGTGAGCAGTTCTTC; cdr3_aa: CASSLSGLSVGEQFF
j_call: TRBJ2-2; cdr3_length: 17; d_call: NA; clone_size: NA; v_call: TRBV14; cdr3_nt: TGTGCCAGCAGCCAAGAATTGGCAGGGGCCTACACCGGGGAGCTGTTTTTT; cdr3_aa: CASSQELAGAYTGELFF
j_call: TRBJ1-1; cdr3_length: 13; d_call: TRBD1; clone_size: NA; v_call: TRBV7-9; cdr3_nt: TGTGCCAGCAGCTACGACAGGGAGACTGAAGCTTTCTTT; cdr3_aa: CASSYDRETEAFF
j_call: TRBJ1-5; cdr3_length: 14; d_call: TRBD1; clone_size: few; v_call: TRBV19; cdr3_nt: TGTGCCAGCACGCCAGGGGGCTCTAATCAGCCCCAGCATTTT; cdr3_aa: CASTPGGSNQPQHF
j_call: TRBJ2-7; cdr3_length: 13; d_call: NA; clone_size: once; v_call: TRBV6-6; cdr3_nt: TGTGCCAGCAGCCGCGGGGGCCTCCTCGAGCAGTACTTC; cdr3_aa: CASSRGGLLEQYF
j_call: TRBJ1-1; cdr3_length: 15; d_call: TRBD1; clone_size: NA; v_call: TRBV4-1; cdr3_nt: TGCGCCAGCAGCCAGAGACAGGGTTTGACCACTGAAGCTTTCTTT; cdr3_aa: CASSQRQGLTTEAFF
j_call: TRBJ2-5; cdr3_length: 15; d_call: NA; clone_size: few; v_call: TRBV11-2; cdr3_nt: TGTGCCAGCAGCTCCGTGCGCGGCAGCCAAGAGACCCAGTACTTC; cdr3_aa: CASSSVRGSQETQYF
j_call: TRBJ1-1; cdr3_length: 12; d_call: NA; clone_size: few; v_call: TRBV5-6; cdr3_nt: TGTGCCAGCAGCTTCCCAGGGGAGGAAGCTTTCTTT; cdr3_aa: CASSFPGEEAFF
j_call: TRBJ2-3; cdr3_length: 15; d_call: TRBD1; clone_size: NA; v_call: TRBV12-5; cdr3_nt: TGTGCTAGTGGCCATTACAGGGGGGCGGCAGATACGCAGTATTTT; cdr3_aa: CASGHYRGAADTQYF